Below, 15 T cell receptor beta chains from the same sample are listed, as sequenced in a study of T-cell reconstitution after alpha-beta-depleted transplantation in children. It was with unique molecular identifiers that the TCRbeta library was prepared. Via MiXCR, TCRdb re-called the PCR reads, giving one row per CDR3 protein. Of around 580,000 distinct CDR3 sequences detected, around 23% appear once; the ten largest clones hold roughly 14%. The sample in question was PBMCs, mostly from graft donor cells, obtained 360 days after TCRalphabeta/CD19-depleted stem cell transplant. The receptors were gathered from a boy under three years old who had a stem cell transplant for acute myeloid leukemia, so the T cells may come from the graft donor.

The genes are TRBV7-9 and TRBJ2-5, with 7 positions matching TRBD2. J gave up 1 base and V 2 bases, and 7 bases lay outside the gene matches. Germline CDR1 SEHNR, CDR2 FQNEAQ (reference sequence). CDR3 length equals 16 residues. Written as DNA, the CDR3 is TGTGCCAGCAGCTTACCCCTAGCGGTGGGCCAAGAGACCCAGTACTTC. This sequence encodes CASSLPLAVGQETQYF.

This clonotype was observed many times. The chain has TRBV20-1 and TRBJ1-2, with 9 positions matching TRBD1. The CDR3 has 14 residues. CDR1 and CDR2 from the germline V gene are DFQATT and SNEGSKA (reference sequence). With V trimmed by 0 bases and J by 8 bases, 7 bases remained unmatched. The CDR3 is CSAREGQGKGGYTF. For the CDR3, the DNA is TGCAGTGCTAGAGAGGGACAGGGAAAGGGCGGCTACACCTTC.

The chain carries TRBV5-1 and TRBJ2-7; TRBD2 is a possible D gene (6 bases). In germline, CDR1 is SGHRS, CDR2 YFSETQ. V shed 3 bases and J shed 3 bases, with 19 bases lying between them. CDR3 length: 16 residues. For the CDR3, the DNA is TGCGCCAGCAGCTACCAGACTAGTCGAAACCTCTACGAGCAGTACTTC. This sequence encodes CASSYQTSRNLYEQYF.

This clonotype has just one count. The V and J genes are TRBV6-4 and TRBJ2-7; 14 bases line up with TRBD2. The CDR3 has 17 amino acids. V was clipped by 5 bases and J by 4 bases; unmatched bases: 10. Germline lookup yields CDR1 MRHNA and CDR2 SNTAGT. The CDR3 is CASSPERRTSGGYEQYF. The CDR3, as DNA: TGTGCCAGCAGTCCCGAACGGAGGACTAGCGGGGGGTACGAGCAGTACTTC.

This clonotype came up many times. The chain is built from TRBV20-1 and TRBJ2-7; D possibly corresponds to TRBD2 (5 bases). The CDR3 totals 11 residues. Trimming took off 5 bases at V and 4 bases at J, with 9 bases between the two ends. Germline lookup yields CDR1 DFQATT and CDR2 SNEGSKA (reference sequence). The CDR3: CSAAEAYEQYF. The CDR3 bases are TGCAGTGCTGCGGAGGCGTACGAGCAGTACTTC.

V gene TRBV9 combines with J gene TRBJ2-5; 9 nucleotides match TRBD1. V was pared by 3 bases and J by 5 bases, with 2 bases of the junction left unmatched. The CDR3 runs 13 residues. Germline values: CDR1 SGDLS, CDR2 YYNGEE. The CDR3 bases are TGTGCCAGCAGCGCCGGGACAGGGGAGACCCAGTACTTC. Translation: CASSAGTGETQYF. Based on the CDR3 plus reference TRBV9 and TRBJ2-5, the full variable domain is DSGVTQTPKHLITATGQRVTLRCSPRSGDLSVYWYQQSLDQGLQFLIQYYNGEERAKGNILERFSAQQFPDLHSELNLSSLELGDSALYFCASSAGTGETQYFGPGTRLLVL.

The CDR3 is CSALQIPSYNEQFF. For the CDR3, the DNA is TGCAGTGCCCTCCAGATCCCCTCCTACAATGAGCAGTTCTTC. The rearrangement uses TRBV20-1 and TRBJ2-1; D is uncertain. The length of the CDR3 is 14 residues. V dropped 6 bases and J dropped 0 bases, with 12 bases sitting between them. Per germline, CDR1 DFQATT and CDR2 SNEGSKA (reference sequence).

This clonotype appeared many times. This chain connects TRBV3-1 to TRBJ2-1, with TRBD1 matching over 7 bases. The junction had 7 bases not matched to a gene; V was cut back by 0 bases and J by 5 bases. From germline, CDR1 is LGHDT and CDR2 YNNKEL (reference sequence). The CDR3 runs to 16 residues. In DNA form, the CDR3 reads TGTGCCAGCAGCCAAGAAGGGACAGTGTCGGACAATGAGCAGTTCTTC. Residues: CASSQEGTVSDNEQFF.

The chain recombines TRBV18 with TRBJ2-3; 8 nucleotides agree with TRBD1. There are 13 residues in the CDR3. Germline lookup yields CDR1 KGHSH and CDR2 LQKENI. The V gene end was trimmed by 8 bases and the J gene end by 3 bases; junction bases not matched to a gene: 4. The CDR3 DNA follows: TGTGCCAGCCATCAGGGGGCAACAGATACGCAGTATTTT. This codes for CASHQGATDTQYF.

J is TRBJ2-5 and V is TRBV6-1, with TRBD2 matching over 12 bases. The CDR3 extends over 16 amino acids. Germline lookup yields CDR1 MNHNS and CDR2 SASEGT. Trimming took 4 bases from V and 7 from J; bases not matched to a gene: 10. CDR3 region: CASSASGGASLGTQYF. The CDR3 nucleotides are TGTGCCAGCAGTGCTAGCGGGGGGGCTTCGTTAGGGACCCAGTACTTC.

This clonotype was detected only a few times. The chain links TRBV20-1 to TRBJ2-1; the match to TRBD2 covers 9 bases. This CDR3 contains 16 residues. In germline, CDR1 is DFQATT, CDR2 SNEGSKA (reference sequence). Losses at the gene ends were 0 bases for V and 6 bases for J; bases not matched to a gene: 9. The CDR3 DNA is TGCAGTGCTAGAGATCTTGGCGGGGGGGCGAGCAATGAGCAGTTCTTC. Its translation: CSARDLGGGASNEQFF.

In its sample, this clonotype was seen many times. This chain links TRBV12-3 or TRBV12-4 with TRBJ1-6, with D unresolved. The V gene lost 4 bases and the J gene lost 8 bases, with 15 bases spanning the gap. The CDR3 extends over 15 amino acids. For the CDR3, the DNA is TGTGCCAGCAGTTGGACGCCACGCCCCGATTCACCCCTCCACTTT. It specifies CASSWTPRPDSPLHF.

The chain employs TRBV7-6 and TRBJ2-7, with TRBD1 identical over 8 bases. The germline V gene encodes CDR1 SGHVS and CDR2 FNYEAQ. The CDR3 contains 15 residues. The V gene end was trimmed by 0 bases and the J gene end by 2 bases; junction bases not matched to a gene: 3. CDR3 residues: CASSLAGQGPYEQYF. CDR3 DNA sequence: TGTGCCAGCAGCTTAGCAGGACAGGGACCCTACGAGCAGTACTTC.

This clonotype was recorded many times. V is TRBV28 and J is TRBJ1-4; D gene ambiguous. Germline V CDR1 and CDR2: MDHEN, SYDVKM. Deletions cut 5 bases from V and 7 bases from J, with 14 bases between. The CDR3 is 14 amino acids. The CDR3 nucleotides read TGTGCCAGCAGTGTACGGGAGACCAGTGAAAAACTGTTTTTT. Residues: CASSVRETSEKLFF.

This clonotype has a count of ten or more. This sequence joins TRBV7-2 and TRBJ1-2; 8 nucleotides match TRBD1. CDR1 and CDR2 from the germline V gene are SGHTA and FQGNSA. The V and J ends lost 6 bases and 2 bases, in that order; junction bases with no gene match: 5. The CDR3 is 14 residues long. The chain's CDR3 is CASSVTGENYGYTF. In nucleotides, the CDR3 is TGTGCCAGCAGTGTGACAGGGGAAAACTATGGCTACACCTTC.